A single sample is the source of the 29 T cell receptor beta chains below, sequenced in a study of CD8+ T cells in alopecia areata. Extracted RNA was reverse transcribed into cDNA, the sequencing template. Clones were read by immunoSEQ multiplex PCR, and TCRdb kept only the in-frame ones, dropping some. Of approximately 210,000 clones listed, 66% are singletons. Specified treatment: oral pan-JAK inhibitor, 5-10 mg twice daily. Sequenced here: CD4+ T cells sorted from blood, sampled at week 44, from a patient treated with tofacitinib. These receptors all stem from a human donor with alopecia areata.

This clone was recorded a few times. V and J are TRBV28 and TRBJ2-7; either TRBD1 or TRBD2 may fit D (6 bases each). CDR3 length equals 15 residues. CDR1 and CDR2 (germline): MDHEN, SYDVKM. The V end was cut by 1 base, the J end by 1 base, with 11 bases between. The CDR3 nucleotides read TGTGCCAGCAGTTTATTCGGGGGCCTTTCCTACGAGCAGTACTTC. This sequence encodes CASSLFGGLSYEQYF.

The CDR3 DNA follows: TGCAGCGTTGAGGGCCTAGCCACTGAAGCTTTCTTT. It codes for CSVEGLATEAFF. The rearrangement joins TRBV29-1 to TRBJ1-1, with D unresolved. Germline V gene sequence: CDR1 SQVTM, CDR2 ANQGSEA. Trimming removed 3 bases at V and 4 bases at J, with 9 bases between. The CDR3 has 12 amino acids.

V is TRBV5-1 and J is TRBJ2-7; TRBD1 matches at 8 bases. V was pared by 0 bases and J by 0 bases, with 2 bases of the junction left unmatched. The length of the CDR3 is 15 residues. Germline CDR1 reads SGHRS; CDR2 reads YFSETQ. CDR3: CASSLDRGISYEQYF. CDR3 DNA: TGCGCCAGCAGCTTGGACAGGGGGATCTCCTACGAGCAGTACTTC.

The chain joins TRBV7-6 to TRBJ1-1; D is unclear. The CDR3 extends over 13 amino acids. V was clipped by 7 bases and J by 1 base, with 10 bases between them. CDR1 and CDR2 from the germline V gene are SGHVS and FNYEAQ. CDR3 amino acids: CASTAQENTEAFF. Here the CDR3 DNA reads TGTGCCAGCACCGCCCAAGAGAACACTGAAGCTTTCTTT. Using reference TRBV7-6 and TRBJ1-1 for the parts outside the CDR3, the full variable domain is GAGVSQSPRYKVTKRGQDVALRCDPISGHVSLYWYRQALGQGPEFLTYFNYEAQQDKSGLPNDRFSAERPEGSISTLTIQRTEQRDSAMYRCASTAQENTEAFFGQGTRLTVV.

V is TRBV2 and J is TRBJ1-1; a weak D match, TRBD1 (5 bases). This CDR3 is 13 amino acids long. CDR1 SNHLY and CDR2 FYNNEI come from the germline V gene. The V and J ends lost 7 bases and 10 bases respectively, with 19 bases between them. The CDR3 DNA sequence: TGTGCCAGCAAGAGTTATAGGGACCGAGGAGCTTTCTTT. It encodes CASKSYRDRGAFF.

This clone occurred a few times. The chain carries TRBV29-1 and TRBJ1-4, with D hard to call. V lost 7 bases and J lost 3, with 9 bases in between. This CDR3 comprises 12 residues. CDR1 SQVTM and CDR2 ANQGSEA come from the germline V gene. CDR3 sequence: CSARYSNEKLFF. CDR3 coding DNA: TGCAGCGCTCGATACTCTAATGAAAAACTGTTTTTT.

This chain connects TRBV29-1 to TRBJ1-1; D possibly corresponds to TRBD1 (5 bases). Trimming removed 7 bases at V and 1 base at J, with 13 bases between. The CDR3 loop spans 13 amino acids. Germline V gene sequence: CDR1 SQVTM, CDR2 ANQGSEA. CDR3 nucleotide sequence: TGCAGCGCAACGACAGAAGGGAACACTGAAGCTTTCTTT. Protein sequence: CSATTEGNTEAFF.

The rearrangement links TRBV10-3 to TRBJ2-3; D call uncertain. This CDR3 comprises 11 residues. Germline CDR1 ENHRY, CDR2 SYGVKD. Trimming took 6 bases from V and 1 from J, leaving 2 bases between them. CDR3 amino acids: CAIRGTDTQYF. The CDR3 DNA sequence: TGTGCCATCAGGGGCACAGATACGCAGTATTTT.

The table lists this clone with a few counts. The chain is built from TRBV30 and TRBJ2-2, with D uncertain. The V gene lost 1 base and the J gene lost 6 bases, with 9 bases spanning the gap. The CDR3 is 13 residues long. CDR1 GTSNPN and CDR2 SVGIG come from the germline V gene (reference sequence). In DNA, the CDR3 is TGTGCCTGGAGTGCCGGGCCCGCCGGGGAGCTGTTTTTT. Its protein is CAWSAGPAGELFF.

This clone was picked up a small number of times. This chain joins TRBV29-1 and TRBJ2-3; D gene ambiguous. CDR3 length: 13 residues. Germline V gives CDR1 SQVTM, CDR2 ANQGSEA. With 7 bases removed from V and 2 bases from J, the gap between germline ends came to 13 bases. The CDR3 DNA reads TGCAGCGCCCAAACTGGGGTCACAGATACGCAGTATTTT. The encoded protein is CSAQTGVTDTQYF.

CDR3 coding DNA: TGTGCCAGCAGCTTAGTTCTGGGCGAGCAGTACTTC. Encoded protein: CASSLVLGEQYF. This chain connects TRBV7-2 to TRBJ2-7; D not certain. Trimming left V 1 base short and J 6 bases short, with 7 bases between. The CDR3 totals 12 residues. Germline V gives CDR1 SGHTA, CDR2 FQGNSA.

A note on this clone: Additional DNA sequences in this sample encode the identical CDR3. The chain employs TRBV5-1 and TRBJ2-1; D possibly corresponds to TRBD2 (5 bases). V lost 0 bases to trimming and J lost 0 bases, with 7 bases between them. Germline CDR1 and CDR2: SGHRS and YFSETQ. This CDR3 has 15 residues. The CDR3 spells CASSLGGSSYNEQFF. The CDR3 DNA is TGCGCCAGCAGCTTGGGAGGGAGCTCCTACAATGAGCAGTTCTTC.

The CDR3 coding sequence is TGCAGCGTTGAAGCGGTTGCGGGGGGGGCCGCGGAGCAGTTCTTC. It specifies CSVEAVAGGAAEQFF. The genes are TRBV29-1 and TRBJ2-1, with 9 bases lining up with TRBD2. J gave up 10 bases and V 1 base, and 11 bases lay outside the gene matches. Germline CDR1 reads SQVTM; CDR2 reads ANQGSEA. The length of the CDR3 is 15 residues.

A few counts support this clone. This chain joins TRBV18 and TRBJ2-7; a weak D match, TRBD1 (7 bases). The CDR3 covers 14 residues. V was shortened by 4 bases and J by 5 bases, with 15 bases between the two germline ends. Germline values: CDR1 KGHSH, CDR2 LQKENI. The CDR3 reads CASSRTGGENEQYF. The CDR3 bases are TGTGCCAGCTCACGGACAGGCGGGGAGAACGAGCAGTACTTC.

This clone has just a few counts. The chain combines TRBV6-5 with TRBJ2-7; no clear D. Deletions cut 6 bases from V and 4 bases from J, with 4 bases between. The V gene's germline CDR1 is MNHEY and CDR2 SVGAGI. This CDR3 is 10 amino acids long. This CDR3 reads CASREYEQYF. CDR3 coding DNA: TGTGCCAGCAGGGAGTACGAGCAGTACTTC.

This rearrangement joins TRBV7-9 to TRBJ2-1; TRBD2 matches 10 bases. The V gene's germline CDR1 is SEHNR and CDR2 FQNEAQ (reference sequence). Losses at the gene ends were 8 bases for V and 0 bases for J; bases not matched to a gene: 16. This CDR3 contains 19 residues. Here the CDR3 DNA reads TGTGCCAGCCCCCGGGTAGCGGGGGGCCTAAACAGCTCCTACAATGAGCAGTTCTTC. Translating it yields CASPRVAGGLNSSYNEQFF.

The chain has TRBV4-1 and TRBJ2-1, with D perhaps being TRBD1 or TRBD2 (5 bases each). CDR3 size: 17 residues. Per germline, CDR1 MGHRA and CDR2 YSYEKL. Deletions cut 4 bases from V and 6 bases from J, with 22 bases between. The CDR3 coding sequence is TGCGCCAGCAGCCCTATCCTAATCTTGGGACGGATCAATGAGCAGTTCTTC. Amino acids: CASSPILILGRINEQFF.

J is TRBJ2-3 and V is TRBV5-1; D might be TRBD2 (5 bases). Trimming stripped 7 bases from V and 1 base from J, with 19 bases between. The CDR3 contains 16 residues. Germline CDR1 reads SGHRS; CDR2 reads YFSETQ. The CDR3 DNA reads TGCGCCAGCCGGCCAACCGGGGAGAGTCGCACAGATACGCAGTATTTT. Translating gives CASRPTGESRTDTQYF.

The gene calls are TRBV29-1 and TRBJ2-3; D is perhaps TRBD1 (6 bases). Between the trimmed V and J ends, which lost 6 bases and 3 bases, there was a span of 13 bases. The CDR3 length is 13 residues. The germline CDR1 and CDR2 sequences are SQVTM and ANQGSEA. The CDR3 DNA sequence: TGCAGCGTGGGACAATTCAATACAGATACGCAGTATTTT. Its protein is CSVGQFNTDTQYF.

The table lists this clone with a few counts. This rearrangement joins TRBV2 to TRBJ1-5; 8 bases are shared with TRBD1. CDR1 is SNHLY, CDR2 FYNNEI, per germline. This CDR3 is 13 amino acids long. V dropped 9 bases and J dropped 4; count of bases not matched to a gene: 5. The CDR3 loop reads CASNRGGNQPQHF. DNA for the CDR3: TGTGCCAGTAACAGGGGGGGGAATCAGCCCCAGCATTTT.

The chain joins TRBV6-1 to TRBJ1-2, with D possibly matching TRBD1 (5 bases). This CDR3 contains 14 residues. Germline values: CDR1 MNHNS, CDR2 SASEGT. Trimming pared 7 bases from V and 0 bases from J, leaving 12 bases between. CDR3: CASTEGEANYGYTF. The DNA of the CDR3 is TGTGCCAGCACGGAAGGGGAGGCTAACTATGGCTACACCTTC.

The gene calls are TRBV9 and TRBJ1-5; D uncertain. The germline CDR1 and CDR2 sequences are SGDLS and YYNGEE. Trimming pared 4 bases from V and 3 bases from J, leaving 8 bases between. The CDR3 spans 13 residues. CDR3 sequence reads: CASSRRDNQPQHF. CDR3 DNA sequence: TGTGCCAGCAGCCGCCGAGACAATCAGCCCCAGCATTTT.

The rearrangement uses TRBV4-3 and TRBJ2-5; D perhaps matches TRBD1 (5 bases). V gave up 0 bases and J gave up 5 bases, with 10 bases separating them. Germline V lookup: CDR1 LGHNA, CDR2 YSLEER. The CDR3 has 14 amino acids. CDR3 loop: CASSQDQGAETQYF. DNA for the CDR3: TGCGCCAGCAGCCAAGATCAGGGTGCGGAGACCCAGTACTTC.

The chain carries TRBV11-1 and TRBJ2-7; perhaps D is TRBD1 or TRBD2 (5 bases each). Germline-derived CDR1 and CDR2 are SGHAT and FQDESV (reference sequence). The CDR3 has 13 amino acids. V lost 5 bases and J 5 bases, leaving 13 bases between the germline ends. CDR3 coding DNA: TGTGCCAGCAGCCCCCCGAGGGGACACGAGCAGTACTTC. It codes for CASSPPRGHEQYF.

The V gene is TRBV4-1, the J gene TRBJ2-3, with D unclear. The CDR3 has 13 residues. Trimming left V 3 bases short and J 3 bases short, with 7 bases between. Germline CDR1 is MGHRA and CDR2 is YSYEKL. The CDR3 sequence: CASSHDFTDTQYF. CDR3 DNA: TGCGCCAGCAGCCACGACTTTACAGATACGCAGTATTTT.

This clone was seen only a few times. The rearrangement links TRBV29-1 to TRBJ1-5; D possibly corresponds to TRBD1 (5 bases). V lost 4 bases and J lost 3, with 10 bases in between. This CDR3 is built from 13 residues. Per the germline V gene, CDR1 is SQVTM and CDR2 is ANQGSEA. CDR3 in DNA: TGCAGCGTTGTTGACAGCCCCAATCAGCCCCAGCATTTT. This encodes CSVVDSPNQPQHF.

The V call is TRBV2, the J call TRBJ1-5; weak D call: TRBD1 (5 bases). The CDR3 loop spans 15 amino acids. Germline CDR1 reads SNHLY; CDR2 reads FYNNEI. V gave up 7 bases and J gave up 7 bases, with 20 bases separating them. The CDR3 DNA reads as TGTGCCAGCACGACGTCGCCAGGGACGGAGCAGCCCCAGCATTTT. It translates to CASTTSPGTEQPQHF.

This chain links TRBV7-2 with TRBJ2-1; 11 bases are a match to TRBD2. Germline assignment: CDR1 SGHTA and CDR2 FQGNSA. Trimming at V came to 5 bases and at J to 9 bases, leaving 6 bases not matched to a gene. The CDR3 is 14 amino acids. CDR3 sequence reads: CASSTSGGPGEQFF. Here the CDR3 DNA reads TGTGCCAGCAGCACTAGCGGGGGACCGGGTGAGCAGTTCTTC.

This chain joins TRBV7-2 and TRBJ1-6, with D maybe TRBD1 (5 bases). CDR1 and CDR2 (germline): SGHTA, FQGNSA. The CDR3 extends over 14 amino acids. The V gene lost 1 base and the J gene lost 9 bases, with 10 bases spanning the gap. The CDR3: CASSLGQGLSPLHF. The CDR3 bases are TGTGCCAGCAGCTTAGGCCAGGGACTTTCACCCCTCCACTTT.